The 25 T cell receptor beta chains below all came from one sample that was sequenced in a study of blood T cells in healthy people across ages. A J-beta primer mix and a sample-barcoded 5' primer were used in a second PCR of about 7 to 12 cycles. From the 5' RACE reads, TCRdb called clonotypes with MiXCR, one entry per CDR3 protein. The sample yields 700,000 or so distinct CDR3 sequences, around 38% seen once. Sequencing was done on a sample of blood. Every receptor here comes from a man older than 75 in good health.

The rearrangement joins TRBV6-5 to TRBJ2-3, with 7 bases lining up with TRBD2. V trimming: 0 bases; J trimming: 0 bases; junction bases outside the gene matches: 12. The germline V gene encodes CDR1 MNHEY and CDR2 SVGAGI. This CDR3 spans 19 amino acids. This CDR3 is CASSYSSWGGLLSTDTQYF. Written as DNA, the CDR3 is TGTGCCAGCAGTTACTCTTCGTGGGGGGGACTCCTTAGCACAGATACGCAGTATTTT.

This clonotype was seen a handful of times. This chain connects TRBV6-2 or TRBV6-3 to TRBJ2-1, with D perhaps TRBD1 or TRBD2 (5 bases each). The germline V and J ends were trimmed by 5 bases and 0 bases, with 14 bases remaining between them. Germline values: CDR1 MNHEY, CDR2 SVGEGT. The CDR3 is 16 amino acids. The CDR3 region is CASSNGDPSSYNEQFF. CDR3 DNA: TGTGCCAGCAGTAATGGGGACCCGAGCTCCTACAATGAGCAGTTCTTC.

This clonotype was picked up many times. J is TRBJ2-7 and V is TRBV10-3; TRBD2 agrees at 10 bases. CDR1 is ENHRY, CDR2 SYGVKD, per germline. The CDR3 spans 15 residues. J gave up 5 bases and V 3 bases, and 7 bases lay outside the gene matches. The CDR3 region is CAISDPGLATDEQYF. The CDR3 DNA reads as TGTGCCATCAGTGACCCGGGACTAGCGACTGACGAGCAGTACTTC.

This rearrangement joins TRBV2 to TRBJ1-1; D ambiguous. Trimming left V 6 bases short and J 5 bases short, with 10 bases between. The germline gives CDR1 SNHLY, CDR2 FYNNEI. The CDR3 spans 12 residues. CDR3 in amino acids: CASSNSETEAFF. The CDR3 DNA sequence: TGTGCCAGCAGCAACAGTGAAACTGAAGCTTTCTTT.

Only one count was recorded for this clonotype. A read error may be the cause here, since a much bigger clone is one base away. The V call is TRBV29-1, the J call TRBJ2-5; possibly TRBD1 for D (5 bases). This CDR3 region has 12 residues. V was trimmed by 4 bases and J by 5 bases, leaving 11 bases between them. Germline V gene data show CDR1 as SQVTM and CDR2 as ANQGSEA. The CDR3 bases are TGCAGCGTTGCACTCCCAGGGGAGACCCAGTACTTC. Its translation: CSVALPGETQYF.

The chain employs TRBV7-6 and TRBJ2-7, with TRBD2 as a possible D gene (6 bases). CDR1 and CDR2 from the germline V gene are SGHVS and FNYEAQ. Trimming stripped 1 base from V and 0 bases from J, with 13 bases between. The CDR3 covers 16 residues. CDR3 sequence (DNA): TGTGCCAGCAGCTTAGAGGGGCGGGGATCCTCCTACGAGCAGTACTTC. This gives the protein CASSLEGRGSSYEQYF.

The chain uses TRBV6-1 and TRBJ2-7; TRBD2 agrees at 9 bases. Germline V lookup: CDR1 MNHNS, CDR2 SASEGT. After removal of 2 bases from V and 7 bases from J, the junction contained 12 bases not matched to a gene. The CDR3 length is 16 residues. CDR3 DNA sequence: TGTGCCAGCAGTGAATTGCGCGGGAGGGCCCGAGTTGAGCAGTACTTC. Translation: CASSELRGRARVEQYF.

A few counts support this clonotype. V usage is TRBV10-1 and J usage is TRBJ2-5, with a tentative D call TRBD2 (5 bases). Germline CDR1 reads WNHNN; CDR2 reads SYGVQD (reference sequence). This CDR3 has 13 residues. Trimming stripped 5 bases from V and 1 base from J, with 8 bases between. The CDR3 bases are TGCGCCAGCAGTCGGGGATCCCAAGAGACCCAGTACTTC. Protein: CASSRGSQETQYF.

The CDR3 coding sequence is TGTGCCAGCAGCTATGACCCGAGCTCCTACAATGAGCAGTACTTC. This gives the protein CASSYDPSSYNEQYF. The chain links TRBV5-5 to TRBJ2-1; D ambiguous. The closer fit of TRBJ2-7 to the DNA end suggests the J call may be wrong. CDR1 is SGHKS and CDR2 is YYEKEE in the germline V gene (reference sequence). The length of the CDR3 is 15 residues.

This clonotype was detected only a few times. The chain carries TRBV6-5 and TRBJ2-5; D uncertain. Per germline, CDR1 MNHEY and CDR2 SVGAGI. The CDR3 runs 12 residues. V dropped 7 bases and J dropped 1 base, with 7 bases sitting between them. DNA for the CDR3: TGTGCCAGCATCTCGCCCCAAGAGACCCAGTACTTC. Translating it yields CASISPQETQYF.

This clonotype was observed at least ten times. The V and J genes are TRBV29-1 and TRBJ2-3; 7 bases match TRBD2. With 4 bases clipped from V and 2 bases from J, the junction kept 9 bases outside the gene matches. CDR1 is SQVTM and CDR2 is ANQGSEA in the germline V gene. The CDR3 runs 15 residues. The CDR3 DNA reads TGCAGCGTTGCTCGGGGGGACCTTTCCACAGATACGCAGTATTTT. Its translation: CSVARGDLSTDTQYF.

A note on this clonotype: A junction boundary mismatches the germline segment, possibly from a read error. The V gene is TRBV13, the J gene TRBJ2-7; 7 nucleotides match TRBD1. CDR3 size: 15 residues. Germline assignment: CDR1 PRHDT and CDR2 FYEKMQ (reference sequence). CDR3 nucleotides: TGTACCAGCACCCTAGGGGGCGCGGTGGGCAATGAGCAGTACTTC. Encoded protein: CTSTLGGAVGNEQYF.

The chain has TRBV12-3 or TRBV12-4 and TRBJ2-7; D perhaps matches TRBD2 (6 bases). V lost 6 bases, J lost 2 bases, and 20 bases lay in between. This CDR3 spans 16 amino acids. The DNA for the CDR3 is TGTGCCAGCAGACGACCACTAGTGGGAGGTACCTACGAGCAGTACTTC. Its translation: CASRRPLVGGTYEQYF.

This clonotype was detected a few times. The chain is built from TRBV20-1 and TRBJ2-5, with 9 bases lining up with TRBD2. Losses at the gene ends were 6 bases for V and 0 bases for J; bases not matched to a gene: 5. The CDR3 covers 14 residues. The germline V gene has CDR1 DFQATT and CDR2 SNEGSKA (reference sequence). CDR3 region: CSAPPSGNQETQYF. DNA for the CDR3: TGCAGTGCCCCCCCTAGCGGGAACCAAGAGACCCAGTACTTC.

This clonotype occurred many times. The chain couples TRBV6-1 to TRBJ1-2; D is uncertain. There are 16 residues in the CDR3. Per germline, CDR1 MNHNS and CDR2 SASEGT. V was shortened by 7 bases and J by 4 bases, with 22 bases between the two germline ends. As DNA, the CDR3 is TGTGCCAGCACCCGCGCCTCGATCGGGGTCTCCTATGGCTACACCTTC. It encodes CASTRASIGVSYGYTF.

This rearrangement joins TRBV6-2 or TRBV6-3 to TRBJ1-1, with 9 bases matching TRBD1. Losses at the gene ends were 5 bases for V and 4 bases for J; bases not matched to a gene: 5. Germline V CDR1 and CDR2: MNHEY, SVGEGT. CDR3 length equals 14 residues. The CDR3 nucleotides are TGTGCCAGCAGTGGACAGGGGCAGGGCACTGAAGCTTTCTTT. Translation: CASSGQGQGTEAFF.

As concerns this clonotype: Germline is not matched at one junction end, which may reflect a read error. The V gene is TRBV14, the J gene TRBJ1-1, with D tentatively TRBD1 (6 bases). The germline V gene encodes CDR1 SGHDN and CDR2 FVKESK. This CDR3 is built from 13 residues. CDR3 region: CASSPYRDTEAFF. CDR3 in DNA: TGTGCCAGCAGCCCCTACAGGGATACTGAGGCTTTCTTT.

This clonotype occurred many times. This rearrangement joins TRBV4-2 to TRBJ2-7; 7 positions agree with TRBD1. The V gene's germline CDR1 is LGHNA and CDR2 YNFKEQ. The ends lost 5 bases at V and 4 bases at J; junction bases unmatched: 5. This CDR3 region has 13 residues. The CDR3 region is CASSYYRGYEQYF. The CDR3 DNA reads TGTGCCAGCAGCTATTACAGGGGATACGAGCAGTACTTC.

This clonotype appeared once. The junction departs from germline at one end; a sequencing error may be responsible. The rearrangement joins TRBV2 to TRBJ2-1; D gene unclear. The CDR3 is made up of 12 amino acids. The germline V gene encodes CDR1 SNHLY and CDR2 FYNNEI. The CDR3 DNA is TGTACCAGCACCCATTTAAGTAATGAGCAGTTCTTC. It translates to CTSTHLSNEQFF. The full variable domain, rest sourced from reference TRBV2 and TRBJ2-1, is EPEVTQTPSHQVTQMGQEVILRCVPISNHLYFYWYRQILGQKVEFLVSFYNNEISEKSEIFDDQFSVERPDGSNFTLKIRSTKLEDSAMYFCTSTHLSNEQFFGPGTRLTVL.

The table lists this clonotype with a few counts. The chain employs TRBV6-2 or TRBV6-3 and TRBJ2-1; D is ambiguous. The CDR3 runs 15 residues. Trimming shortened V by 8 bases and J by 0 bases, and 14 bases separated the two germline ends. The germline V gene has CDR1 MNHEY and CDR2 SVGEGT. The CDR3 region is CASQIRLSSYNEQFF. DNA for the CDR3: TGTGCCAGCCAAATCAGGTTGAGCTCCTACAATGAGCAGTTCTTC.

This clonotype was picked up a small number of times. The V gene is TRBV27, the J gene TRBJ2-7; 10 bases match TRBD1. The germline V gene encodes CDR1 MNHEY and CDR2 SMNVEV (reference sequence). This CDR3 contains 15 residues. The V and J ends lost 8 bases and 4 bases, in that order; junction bases with no gene match: 11. CDR3 amino acids: CASHTEGQGRYEQYF. CDR3 sequence (DNA): TGTGCCAGCCATACCGAGGGACAGGGGCGTTACGAGCAGTACTTC.

This clonotype has just a few counts. The J gene is TRBJ1-4, the V gene TRBV18, with D possibly being TRBD1 (5 bases). This CDR3 contains 17 residues. The V and J ends lost 5 bases and 0 bases respectively, with 16 bases between them. Germline assignment: CDR1 KGHSH and CDR2 LQKENI. CDR3 in amino acids: CASSEYFQGTTNEKLFF. Written as DNA, the CDR3 is TGTGCCAGCTCAGAGTATTTTCAGGGAACAACTAATGAAAAACTGTTTTTT.

This clonotype appeared a few times. This may be a read error, as it is one base from a much larger clone. The chain uses TRBV5-1 and TRBJ2-7, with D maybe TRBD1 (5 bases). The V end was cut by 4 bases, the J end by 7 bases, with 15 bases between. This CDR3 has 13 amino acids. From germline, CDR1 is SGHRS and CDR2 YFSETQ. The chain's CDR3 is CASSQGAINEQYF. The CDR3 DNA sequence: TGCGCCAGCAGCCAAGGGGCCATCAATGAGCAGTACTTC.

In this sample, this clonotype turned up a few times. V is TRBV20-1 and J is TRBJ2-1, with D maybe TRBD1 (6 bases). The end of the DNA is better explained by TRBJ2-7, so the J call may be wrong. The germline CDR1 and CDR2 sequences are DFQATT and SNEGSKA (reference sequence). CDR3 length: 15 amino acids. Here the CDR3 reads CSAREGAGENNEQYF. The CDR3 bases are TGCAGTGCTAGAGAGGGGGCAGGGGAGAACAATGAGCAGTACTTC.

This clonotype was detected a few times. The rearrangement uses TRBV4-1 and TRBJ2-1, with D possibly TRBD2 on 5 matching bases. The germline V gene encodes CDR1 MGHRA and CDR2 YSYEKL. Trimming shortened V by 3 bases and J by 0 bases, and 12 bases separated the two germline ends. The CDR3 has 16 amino acids. The CDR3 bases are TGCGCCAGCAGCCATGAGCGGTCCAGCTCCTACAATGAGCAGTTCTTC. Amino acids: CASSHERSSSYNEQFF.